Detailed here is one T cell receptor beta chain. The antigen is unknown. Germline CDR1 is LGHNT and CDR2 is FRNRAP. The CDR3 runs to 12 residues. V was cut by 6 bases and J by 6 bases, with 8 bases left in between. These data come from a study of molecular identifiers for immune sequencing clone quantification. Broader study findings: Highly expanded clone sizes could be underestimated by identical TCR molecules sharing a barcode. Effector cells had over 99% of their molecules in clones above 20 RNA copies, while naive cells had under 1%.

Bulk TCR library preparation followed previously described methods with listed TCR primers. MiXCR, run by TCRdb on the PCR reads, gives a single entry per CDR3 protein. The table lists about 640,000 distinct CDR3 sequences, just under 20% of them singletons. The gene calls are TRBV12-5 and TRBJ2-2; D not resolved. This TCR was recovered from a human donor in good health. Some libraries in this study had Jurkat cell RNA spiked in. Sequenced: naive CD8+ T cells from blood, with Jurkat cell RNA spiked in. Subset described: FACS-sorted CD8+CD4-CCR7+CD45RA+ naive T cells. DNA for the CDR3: TGTGCTAGTGGCCCTTGGTCCGGGGAGCTGTTTTTT. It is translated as CASGPWSGELFF.